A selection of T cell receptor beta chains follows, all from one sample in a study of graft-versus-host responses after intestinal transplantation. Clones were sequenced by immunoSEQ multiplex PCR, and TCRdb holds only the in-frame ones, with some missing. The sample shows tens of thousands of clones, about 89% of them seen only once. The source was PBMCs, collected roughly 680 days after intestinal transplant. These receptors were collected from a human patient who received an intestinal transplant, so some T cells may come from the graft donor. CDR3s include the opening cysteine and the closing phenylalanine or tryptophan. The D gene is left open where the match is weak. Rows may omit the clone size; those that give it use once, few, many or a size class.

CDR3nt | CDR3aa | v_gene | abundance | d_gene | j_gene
TGTGCCAGCAGCTTATTAATACAAAATTCACCCCTCCACTTT | CASSLLIQNSPLHF | TRBV7-6 | NA | NA | TRBJ1-6
TGCAGCGTTGTAGGGACAGGGAGCTACAATGAGCAGTTCTTC | CSVVGTGSYNEQFF | TRBV29-1 | NA | TRBD1 | TRBJ2-1
TGCAGCGTTTTCAACCCTACAGGGGGCCTGAACACTGAAGCTTTCTTT | CSVFNPTGGLNTEAFF | TRBV29-1 | NA | TRBD1 | TRBJ1-1
TGTGCCAGCAGCCAAGAGATGAGGGGGCGCGGCTATGGCTACACCTTC | CASSQEMRGRGYGYTF | TRBV4-2 | NA | TRBD1 | TRBJ1-2
TGTGCCAGCAGTTTGGGCGGAACTAATGAAAAACTGTTTTTT | CASSLGGTNEKLFF | TRBV27 | NA | NA | TRBJ1-4
TGTGCCAGCGGATGGGGTCAAGAGACCCAGTACTTC | CASGWGQETQYF | TRBV6-6 | NA | NA | TRBJ2-5
TGTGCCAGCATTCGGGCAATGGGCCGCACTGAAGCTTTCTTT | CASIRAMGRTEAFF | TRBV11-2 | NA | NA | TRBJ1-1
TGCGCCAGCAGCTTGGGATTTAGCGGGGAAAGAAATACGCAGTATTTT | CASSLGFSGERNTQYF | TRBV5-1 | NA | TRBD2 | TRBJ2-3
TGTGCCATCAGTGAGTCCGGGACAGGGGTTTTGATGAACACTGAAGCTTTCTTT | CAISESGTGVLMNTEAFF | TRBV10-3 | NA | TRBD1 | TRBJ1-1
TGTGCCAGCAGCGCGTACAGGGTTTGGACCGGGGAGCTGTTTTTT | CASSAYRVWTGELFF | TRBV9 | NA | NA | TRBJ2-2
TGTGCCAGCAGATGGTTAGATACGCAGTATTTT | CASRWLDTQYF | TRBV6-1 | NA | NA | TRBJ2-3
TGTGCCACCAGCAGAGATCTACGGACACCAAGAACCGGGGAGCTGTTTTTT | CATSRDLRTPRTGELFF | TRBV15 | NA | NA | TRBJ2-2
TGTGCCAGCAGCCCCATCTTAGGGACAGGAAAGTCCTACGAGCAGTACTTC | CASSPILGTGKSYEQYF | TRBV14 | NA | TRBD1 | TRBJ2-7
TGTGCCAGCAGCCAAAATGCTGCCACCTACGAGCAGTACTTC | CASSQNAATYEQYF | TRBV14 | NA | NA | TRBJ2-7
TGCGCCAGCAGCTTGAATAGCGGGGGGTTATACGAGCAGTACTTC | CASSLNSGGLYEQYF | TRBV5-1 | few | TRBD2 | TRBJ2-7
TGTGCCAGCAGCCAGGGATCAGGGAGCTCCTATAATTCACCCCTCCACTTT | CASSQGSGSSYNSPLHF | TRBV14 | NA | NA | TRBJ1-6
TGTGCCAGTAGTATCGGGACAGGGAGCACAGATACGCAGTATTTT | CASSIGTGSTDTQYF | TRBV19 | NA | TRBD1 | TRBJ2-3
TGTGCCAGCAGCTTAGGGACAGACAATGAGCAGTTCTTC | CASSLGTDNEQFF | TRBV11-2 | NA | NA | TRBJ2-1
TGTGCCAGCAGCTTGGGGTTTCCGGCCGGGGAGCTGTTTTTT | CASSLGFPAGELFF | TRBV13 | once | NA | TRBJ2-2
TGTGCCAGCTCACCCGGACAGGGAAATCCCTCTGGAAACACCATATATTTT | CASSPGQGNPSGNTIYF | TRBV18 | NA | TRBD1 | TRBJ1-3
TGTGCCAGCAGCTCGGATGGGGCTGAAGCTTTCTTT | CASSSDGAEAFF | TRBV9 | few | NA | TRBJ1-1
TGCGCCAGCAGCGGGACAGGACGGTATGGCTACACCTTC | CASSGTGRYGYTF | TRBV5-1 | few | TRBD1 | TRBJ1-2
TGTGCCAGCAGCTTAGGAGGGGCTCCCTTACAAGAGACCCAGTACTTC | CASSLGGAPLQETQYF | TRBV7-7 | NA | NA | TRBJ2-5